The rows below give T cell receptor beta chains drawn from one sample of a study of cytomegalovirus exposure and HLA in healthy donors. Clones were sequenced by immunoSEQ multiplex PCR, and TCRdb holds only the in-frame ones, with some missing. The sample comprises 46,000 or so clones, under 70% of which are singletons, and 9.5% to 15% rests with the top ten. The source material was PBMCs. The receptors were sampled from a man aged 55-75 years in good health and CMV-seropositive. The CDR3 runs from the conserved cysteine through the conserved F or W. D genes are given only for firm matches. The size field is filled for only some rows; it gives once, few, many or a size class.

TRBJ1-3	TRBV4-3	few	.	TGCGCCAGCAGCCAAGATCCGGGGGGCGGAAACACCATATATTTT	CASSQDPGGGNTIYF
TRBJ2-3	TRBV27	.	TRBD2	TGTGCCAGCAGTCCCCGAGCGGGAGGGATCACAGATACGCAGTATTTT	CASSPRAGGITDTQYF
TRBJ2-1	TRBV25-1	.	.	TGTGCCAGCAGGATGACAGGTGCCAATTACAATGAGCAGTTCTTC	CASRMTGANYNEQFF
TRBJ1-2	TRBV15	.	TRBD1	TGTGCCACCAGCAGAGATAGAACAGGGGGCGACTATGGCTACACCTTC	CATSRDRTGGDYGYTF
TRBJ2-2	TRBV7-9	.	.	TGTGCCAGCAGAGTGGGCGTGGACACCGGGGAGCTGTTTTTT	CASRVGVDTGELFF
TRBJ1-3	TRBV9	.	.	TGTGCCAGCAGCTCCTCAGGGACTATCTCTGGAAACACCATATATTTT	CASSSSGTISGNTIYF
TRBJ2-1	TRBV7-9	few	.	TGTGCCAGCAGCTTAGTGCGCGGGTACAATGAGCAGTTCTTC	CASSLVRGYNEQFF
TRBJ1-5	TRBV2	once	.	TGTGCCAGCAGTGGAGTAAATAGCAATCAGCCCCAGCATTTT	CASSGVNSNQPQHF
TRBJ2-3	TRBV27	.	TRBD2	TGTGCCAGCAGTATGCTAGCGGCTAGCACAGATACGCAGTATTTT	CASSMLAASTDTQYF
TRBJ2-5	TRBV11-2	.	TRBD1	TGTGCCAGCAGCCCACGACAGGGTAGAGAGACCCAGTACTTC	CASSPRQGRETQYF
TRBJ2-1	TRBV29-1	.	TRBD1	TGCAGCGTTGAAGGCCCGACCCGCCGGACAGGAGGCAATGAGCAGTTCTTC	CSVEGPTRRTGGNEQFF
TRBJ2-5	TRBV10-3	.	TRBD2	TGTGCCACAAGGACTAGCGGGAGTGGAGAGACCCAGTACTTC	CATRTSGSGETQYF
TRBJ2-3	TRBV4-3	.	TRBD2	TGCGCCAGCAGCCAGGGACTAGCGGGAGGGCCGGGAGATACGCAGTATTTT	CASSQGLAGGPGDTQYF
TRBJ2-3	TRBV5-6	.	TRBD2	TGTGCCAGCAGCACCGCGACTAGCGGGAGAAGAACAGATACGCAGTATTTT	CASSTATSGRRTDTQYF
TRBJ2-1	TRBV6-1	.	.	TGTGCCAGCAGTGAAGTTGAGAGGCCTGAGCAGTTCTTC	CASSEVERPEQFF
TRBJ1-4	TRBV2	few	TRBD1	TGTGCCAGCAGTGAAATACAGGGGAGAGGTGAAAAACTGTTTTTT	CASSEIQGRGEKLFF
TRBJ1-4	TRBV7-9	.	.	TGTGCCAGCAGCTTAGCCTATGTCAGGGATATTGAAAAACTGTTTTTT	CASSLAYVRDIEKLFF
TRBJ2-2	TRBV14	once	.	TGTGCCAGCAGGACGGGGAACACCGGGGAGCTGTTTTTT	CASRTGNTGELFF
TRBJ2-7	TRBV6-6	.	.	TGTGCCAGCAACGACTTGGGCTACGAGCAGTACTTC	CASNDLGYEQYF
TRBJ2-7	TRBV7-9	.	.	TGTGCCAGCAGCTTATTGAGCGAGCAGTACTTC	CASSLLSEQYF
TRBJ2-5	TRBV28	.	.	TGTGCCAGCACGGAGGGCAACTTTCAAGAGACCCAGTACTTC	CASTEGNFQETQYF
TRBJ2-7	TRBV6-5	.	TRBD2	TGTGCCAGCGCGGCCCGGGGGGGAGGGGCCTACGAGCAGTACTTC	CASAARGGGAYEQYF
TRBJ1-2	TRBV4-1	.	.	TGCGCCAGCAGCCAAGGCGTGACCATGGCAGGGGATGGCTACACCTTC	CASSQGVTMAGDGYTF
TRBJ2-7	TRBV15	.	TRBD1	TGTGCCACCAGCAGCCGGGACAGGAGCTACGAGCAGTACTTC	CATSSRDRSYEQYF
TRBJ2-1	TRBV2	.	.	TGTGCCAGCTGGAGCGGGTTCGACTACAATGAGCAGTTCTTC	CASWSGFDYNEQFF
TRBJ1-1	TRBV5-1	.	.	TGCGCCAGCAGCTTGGGAGGGGGTAACATGAACACTGAAGCTTTCTTT	CASSLGGGNMNTEAFF
TRBJ1-1	TRBV4-1	.	TRBD1	TGCGCCAGCAGCCAAGATAGTACAGGGGGAAGGAACACTGAAGCTTTCTTT	CASSQDSTGGRNTEAFF
TRBJ1-2	TRBV4-3	once	.	TGCGCCAGCAGCCAACTGCAAGGGGACTATGGCTACACCTTC	CASSQLQGDYGYTF
TRBJ2-7	TRBV7-2	.	.	TGTGCCAGCAGCCCCTCCCCCTCGGCCTACGAGCAGTACTTC	CASSPSPSAYEQYF